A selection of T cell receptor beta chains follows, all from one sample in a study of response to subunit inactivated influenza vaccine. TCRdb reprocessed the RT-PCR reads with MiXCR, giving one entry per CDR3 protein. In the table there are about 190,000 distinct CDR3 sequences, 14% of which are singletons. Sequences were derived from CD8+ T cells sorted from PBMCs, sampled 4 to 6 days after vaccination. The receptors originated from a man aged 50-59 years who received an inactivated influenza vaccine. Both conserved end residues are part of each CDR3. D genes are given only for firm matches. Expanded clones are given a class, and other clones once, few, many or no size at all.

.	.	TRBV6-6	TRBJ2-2	TGTGCCAGCACCCACACCGGGGAGCTGTTTTTT	CASTHTGELFF
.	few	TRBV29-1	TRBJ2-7	TGCAGCGGGGGGGCTGGGCCCTCCTACGAGCAGTACTTC	CSGGAGPSYEQYF
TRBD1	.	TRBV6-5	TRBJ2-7	TGTGCCAGCAGTTATCCCGGACAGGGTTACGAGCAGTACTTC	CASSYPGQGYEQYF
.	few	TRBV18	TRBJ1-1	TGTGCCAGCTCACTAGGACCAAGAGCCCCTGAAGCTTTCTTT	CASSLGPRAPEAFF
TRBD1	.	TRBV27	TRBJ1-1	TGTGCCAGCAGTTCCGACAGGGGCCGTTACACTGAAGCTTTCTTT	CASSSDRGRYTEAFF
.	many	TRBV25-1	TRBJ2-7	TGTGCCAGCAGCCCCGGACAGAACTACGAGCAGTACTTC	CASSPGQNYEQYF
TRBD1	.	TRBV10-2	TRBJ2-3	TGCGCCAGCAGGGGGACAGCGACTCGCACAGATACGCAGTATTTT	CASRGTATRTDTQYF
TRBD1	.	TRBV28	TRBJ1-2	TGTGCCAGCAGTTTGAATGACAGGGAGGGCTACACCTTC	CASSLNDREGYTF
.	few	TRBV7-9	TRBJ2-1	TGTGCCAGCAGCTTAGCGGGGGGTTGGCAGTTCTTC	CASSLAGGWQFF
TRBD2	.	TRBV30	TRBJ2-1	TGTGCCTTTAAGCGGGAGGGCTACAATGAGCAGTTCTTC	CAFKREGYNEQFF
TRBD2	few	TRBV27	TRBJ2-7	TGTGCCAGCAGTCTAATAGCGGGAGGCTACGAGCAGTACTTC	CASSLIAGGYEQYF
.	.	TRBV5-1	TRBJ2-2	TGCGCCAGCAGCTTCAACAGCAGGGAGCTGTTTTTT	CASSFNSRELFF
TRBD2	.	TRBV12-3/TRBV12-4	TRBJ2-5	TGTGCCAGCAGTTTATCGTCTAGCGGGGGACAAGAGACCCAGTACTTC	CASSLSSSGGQETQYF
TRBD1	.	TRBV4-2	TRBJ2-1	TGTGCCTGCAGCCAAGATCCCCGACAGGGTCCCTACAATGAGCAGTTCTTC	CACSQDPRQGPYNEQFF
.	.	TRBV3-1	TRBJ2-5	TGTGCCAGCAGCCAAGCGCCCCGTATCCAGGAGACCCAGTACTTC	CASSQAPRIQETQYF
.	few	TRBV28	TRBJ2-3	TGTGCCAGCAGTTTATCGGACGGGACGGCGAGGGGGGATACGCAGTATTTT	CASSLSDGTARGDTQYF
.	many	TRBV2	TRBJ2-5	TGTGCCAGCACCGGAACAGGACGAGAGACCCAGTACTTC	CASTGTGRETQYF
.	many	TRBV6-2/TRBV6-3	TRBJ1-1	TGTGCCAGCAGTTATTTTCGGGTTAGCACTGAAGCTTTCTTT	CASSYFRVSTEAFF
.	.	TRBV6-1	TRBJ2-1	TGTGCCAGCAGCCCTGGACAGTCCCGGGGGCAGTTCTTC	CASSPGQSRGQFF
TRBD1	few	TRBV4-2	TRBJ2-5	TGTGCCAGCAGCCATATAGACAGGGTGAGAGAGACCCAGTACTTC	CASSHIDRVRETQYF
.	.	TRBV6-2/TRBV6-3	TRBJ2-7	TGTGCCAGCAGCCAAGACAGGCCCGAGACCTACGAGCAGTACTTC	CASSQDRPETYEQYF
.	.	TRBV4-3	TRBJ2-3	TGCGCCAGCAGCCAAGGGATCGCAGGGAGCACAGATACGCAGTATTTT	CASSQGIAGSTDTQYF
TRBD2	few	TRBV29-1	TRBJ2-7	TGCAGCGTTGAAGATGGGACTACCTACGAGCAGTACTTC	CSVEDGTTYEQYF
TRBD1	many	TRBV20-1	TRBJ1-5	TGCAGTGCGAGTCAGGGACAGGAGGTTCAGCCCCAGCATTTT	CSASQGQEVQPQHF
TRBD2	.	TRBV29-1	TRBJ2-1	TGCAGCGCAGCGGGGCCTTATGAGCAGTTCTTC	CSAAGPYEQFF
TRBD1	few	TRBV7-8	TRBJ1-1	TGTGCCAGCAAAGGGACAGGGGGCGCGGGGGACACTGAAGCTTTCTTT	CASKGTGGAGDTEAFF
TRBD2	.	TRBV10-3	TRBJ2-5	TGTGCCATCCGGGGGGTAGGCCAAGAGACCCAGTACTTC	CAIRGVGQETQYF
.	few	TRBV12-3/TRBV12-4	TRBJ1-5	TGTGCCAGCACCTACCAAGGGGCCCCCAGCAATCAGCCCCAGCATTTT	CASTYQGAPSNQPQHF
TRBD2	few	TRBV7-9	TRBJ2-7	TGTGCCAGCATGGGAGGGGCCCCCTACGAGCAGTACTTC	CASMGGAPYEQYF
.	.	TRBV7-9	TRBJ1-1	TGTGCCAGCAGCGCCCAGCGGGGGAGTAACACTGAAGCTTTCTTT	CASSAQRGSNTEAFF
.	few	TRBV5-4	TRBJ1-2	TGTGCCAGCAGCTTCTATTCGGGATATGGCTACACCTTC	CASSFYSGYGYTF
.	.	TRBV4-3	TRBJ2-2	TGCGCCAGCAGCCAAGAGCGGTTGAACACCGGGGAGCTGTTTTTT	CASSQERLNTGELFF
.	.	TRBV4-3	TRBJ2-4	TGCGCCAGCAGCCAAGATGTGGCAGGGCTAGCCAAAAACATTCAGTACTTC	CASSQDVAGLAKNIQYF
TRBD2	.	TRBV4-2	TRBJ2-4	TGTGCCAGCAGCCAAGGGCTAGCGGGGGGTAGCGCCAAAAACATTCAGTACTTC	CASSQGLAGGSAKNIQYF
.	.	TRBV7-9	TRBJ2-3	TGTGCCAGCAGCGATAGCCGGACTCCCTCAGATACGCAGTATTTT	CASSDSRTPSDTQYF
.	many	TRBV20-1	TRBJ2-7	TGCAGTGCTAGAGACACCAGGGGAAGTTACGAGCAGTACTTC	CSARDTRGSYEQYF
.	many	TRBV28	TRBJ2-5	TGTGCCAGCAGGAGCCGGGACGGACACCAAGAGACCCAGTACTTC	CASRSRDGHQETQYF
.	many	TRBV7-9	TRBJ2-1	TGTGCCAGCAGCTTATTTAGCGATGAGCAGTTCTTC	CASSLFSDEQFF
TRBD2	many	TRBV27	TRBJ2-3	TGTGCCAGCAGTTTTCTGGGGAGGGAGGGTCCCACAGATACGCAGTATTTT	CASSFLGREGPTDTQYF
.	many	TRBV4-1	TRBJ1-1	TGCGCCAGCAGCTTGGGGCGGGCCACTGAAGCTTTCTTT	CASSLGRATEAFF
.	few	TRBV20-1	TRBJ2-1	TGCAGTGCTGGTGGGGTAGGCTCCTACAATGAGCAGTTCTTC	CSAGGVGSYNEQFF
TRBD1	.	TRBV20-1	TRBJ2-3	TGCAGTGCCCAACAGGGGGTTTTTAGTGCAGATACGCAGTATTTT	CSAQQGVFSADTQYF
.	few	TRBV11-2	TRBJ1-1	TGTGCCAGCAGCACACAGGGTGGGTACACTGAAGCTTTCTTT	CASSTQGGYTEAFF